This T cell receptor beta chain was sequenced for a study of shared clonotypes between healthy human individuals. Across the whole study: The study enrolled a couple of women and three men aged 18 to 49. Every donor yielded three CD4 naive, three CD4 memory, two CD8 naive and one CD8 memory plate. Study-wide points: Sorted-subset sequencing was shown by rarefaction to be incomplete despite large depth.

Method: immunoSEQ multiplex PCR; TCRdb's copy keeps in-frame clones and lacks some. The sample lists under 2,500,000 clones; 90% to 96% were seen once. In the case of this clone: What it recognizes is unknown.

The CDR3 is made up of 15 amino acids. Germline loops: CDR1 SEHNR, CDR2 FQNEAQ (reference sequence). The ends were cut back, 3 bases at V and 3 bases at J, with 15 bases in the middle. Memory CD4+ cells were the fraction left after CD45RA+ naive selection. The clonotype comes from a man younger than 35 in good health. The sequenced sample was naive CD4+ T cells sorted from blood. Described subset: CD45RA+ positively selected. V is TRBV7-9 and J is TRBJ2-7; D possibly corresponds to TRBD2 (6 bases). CDR3 DNA sequence: TGTGCCAGCAGCTTCTGGGACTGGGACCACTACGAGCAGTACTTC. Protein: CASSFWDWDHYEQYF.